This T cell receptor (beta chain) is drawn from a study of blood T cell repertoires in COVID-19. Study at large: Sites across the United States, Italy and Spain contributed samples from acute and convalescent COVID-19. In each case, the material was cDNA or gDNA derived from T cells, B-cell-depleted T cells, or PBMCs.

The data were produced by immunoSEQ multiplex PCR, yet TCRdb's version contains in-frame clones alone and is incomplete. The repertoire holds approximately 100,000 clones, with roughly 87% as singletons. The CDR3 has 14 amino acids. The ends were cut back, 0 bases at V and 2 bases at J, with 8 bases in the middle. Germline V gene data show CDR1 as SGHRS and CDR2 as YFSETQ. The rearrangement joins TRBV5-1 to TRBJ1-2; D ambiguous. The material sequenced was peripheral blood. The clonotype was recovered from a human donor in a cohort sampled during active COVID-19. CDR3 sequence: CASSLAEANYGYTF. CDR3 DNA: TGCGCCAGCAGCTTGGCCGAGGCAAACTATGGCTACACCTTC.